Reported below is one T cell receptor (beta chain). Its antigen is undetermined. These data belong to a study of CD8+CD57+ T cells in acquired aplastic anemia. Study-wide background: Average DNA yield from sorted CD4+ and CD8+ cells was about 3.2 ug. General observations from the study: There were 25 to 35 CD8+ CDR3 sequences that occurred in both patients and controls. The study found no significant CD8+ Simpson's diversity difference between patients and controls.

Profiles of TCR beta VDJ and CDR3 were generated from a genomic DNA template. TCRdb independently ran MiXCR on the reads; one entry per CDR3 protein. This sample carries about 290,000 distinct CDR3 sequences, about three fifths of them seen once, and the ten largest clones take around 1.3%. Before being chosen for sequencing, patients had shown CD8+CD57+ cell expansion by flow cytometry. The germline V gene has CDR1 SGHRS and CDR2 YFSETQ. V lost 7 bases to trimming and J lost 0 bases, with 10 bases between them. The CDR3 has 14 amino acids. Sequences were obtained from sorted CD4+, CD8+, or CD8+CD57+ T cells (not recorded which) from PBMCs. This sequence joins TRBV5-1 and TRBJ2-2, with a weak D call TRBD2 (6 bases). This TCR was recovered from a human donor with aplastic anemia. The CDR3 region is CASGSGTNTGELFF. CDR3 coding DNA: TGCGCCAGCGGTAGCGGAACGAACACCGGGGAGCTGTTTTTT.